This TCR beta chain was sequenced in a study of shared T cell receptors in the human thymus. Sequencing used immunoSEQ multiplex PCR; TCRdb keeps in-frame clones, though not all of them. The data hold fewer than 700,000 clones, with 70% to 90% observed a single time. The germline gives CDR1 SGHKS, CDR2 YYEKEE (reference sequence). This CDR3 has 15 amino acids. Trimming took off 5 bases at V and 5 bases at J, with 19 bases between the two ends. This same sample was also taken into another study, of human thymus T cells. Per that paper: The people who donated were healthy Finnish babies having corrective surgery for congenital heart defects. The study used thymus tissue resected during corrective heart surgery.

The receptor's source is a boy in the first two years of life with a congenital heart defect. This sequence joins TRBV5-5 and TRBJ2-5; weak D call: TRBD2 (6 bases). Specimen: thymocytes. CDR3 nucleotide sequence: TGTGCCAGCAGTCTGGTAGGGGAGGAGCGGGAGACCCAGTACTTC. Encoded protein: CASSLVGEERETQYF.